This is a list of T cell receptor beta chains from one sample in a study of beta chain features in type 1 diabetes. The table came from immunoSEQ multiplex PCR; TCRdb's copy has only in-frame clones and leaves some out. The data show 450,000 to 550,000 clones, with roughly 30% seen just once and around 0.065% held by the top ten. The sample taken for sequencing was naive CD4+ T cells from blood. Receptors originate from a man aged 18 to 29 in good health. Both conserved end residues are part of each CDR3. Each record gives: V gene, J gene, CDR3 protein.

TRBV9	TRBJ2-1	CASSVVATSGYNEQFF
TRBV29-1	TRBJ1-2	CSVESGQYGYTF
TRBV6-5	TRBJ1-4	CASSREINEKLFF
TRBV4-3	TRBJ2-3	CASSRLTSGGPDTQYF
TRBV6-6	TRBJ2-7	CASSVAGGEQYF
TRBV11-2	TRBJ2-1	CASSRTGASSYNEQFF
TRBV30	TRBJ1-1	CAWRDLTGDTEAFF
TRBV2	TRBJ2-3	CASRERQGKGTDTQYF
TRBV18	TRBJ2-3	CASSPDTDTQYF
TRBV15	TRBJ2-3	CATSREQRRTDTQYF